This TCR beta chain comes out of a study of blood T cells in healthy people across ages (dated by TCRdb to the mid-2010s). As for the study more broadly: In model experiments, template switching captured roughly one uniquely barcoded TCR beta cDNA molecule for every two T cells. The donors were divided into four age groups: young (average roughly 15 years), middle-aged (about 41), aged (about 60) and long-lived (82). Donors of different ages were randomly distributed across sequencing lanes to avoid experimental bias. Using the same blood draw, the study looked at two additional independent replicas of 1 million unique cDNA reads for two donors, one aged 18 to 30 and the other aged 80 or older. The study measured age-related changes in TCR beta repertoire diversity using deep sequencing normalized with unique cDNA molecular identifiers.

On the study overall, not on this receptor specifically: Observed TCR beta diversity per million T cells fell roughly linearly with age, and a significant reduction was already apparent by age around 39. Conclusive comparison of naive and antigen-experienced compartments was prevented by the profiling of bulk unsorted PBMCs. Because the CMV infection status of the donors was unknown, age-related changes in expanded clonotypes may potentially have been confounded. Estimates of total diversity from one million sequenced T cells were regarded as lower bounds and underestimates. Observed TCR beta diversity correlated strongly with the percentage of naive T cells measured by flow cytometry. The long-lived group showed more naive CD4+ T cells, fewer expanded clones and increased TCR diversity than the aged group, suggesting age selection.

The library was prepared using 5' RACE. Sequenced on an Illumina HiSeq 2500. The second PCR ran for roughly 7 to 11 cycles and used a J-beta primer mix along with a sample-barcoded 5' primer. A template-switch 5' adaptor carrying 12 random nucleotides introduced a unique molecular identifier onto each TCR beta cDNA molecule. Each sample yielded at least 2.5 million CDR3-containing paired-end reads. First-strand cDNA was synthesized from all RNA with the Mint cDNA synthesis kit, primed by a TRBC-specific oligonucleotide. Following uracil-DNA glycosylase treatment, all cDNA underwent a first 18-cycle PCR with the universal primers M1SS and BC2_uni_R. Processing in the source paper ran as follows. For normalization, 1 million high-quality reads were randomly selected from each sample, with every read carrying a distinct molecular identifier. Instead of being binned into consensus sequences, reads with shared molecular identifiers were discarded. CDR3 identification, clonotype clustering and error correction used MiTCR with a Q25 quality threshold and the strictest error-elimination algorithm. A nonparametric unseen species model with Euler transformation was used to estimate lower-bound total TCR beta diversity. TCRdb applied fastp at Q25 and MiXCR to the public reads, then kept only in-frame beta chains. Rows are combined by CDR3 protein, so each entry shows the most common genes and DNA. The V and J calls were not made by the authors but by TCRdb's processing. For this sample there are about 640,000 distinct CDR3 sequences; about 53% appear just once. The ten most abundant clones make up 30% to 45% of the sample.

This clonotype has just a few counts. It lacks a known antigen. Base qualities are not provided; no much larger clone lies one nucleotide away. From the germline V gene, CDR1 is SGDLS and CDR2 is YYNGEE. The CDR3 holds 14 amino acids from the cysteine to the phenylalanine. Just the 42-base CDR3 DNA is kept, in frame starting at base 1. Trimming at the junction amounts to 0 bases on V and 5 bases on J, and the germline ends lie 11 bases apart. Donors were around 37 systemically healthy Caucasian individuals from Russia aged roughly 6 to 90 years. Ten milliliters of peripheral blood were drawn from each donor into EDTA-treated Vacutainer tubes. PBMCs were isolated by Ficoll-Paque density-gradient centrifugation, with at least 7 million obtained per sample. Total RNA, at least 5 micrograms per sample, was extracted from PBMCs with Trizol reagent. For every donor, an aliquot of PBMCs went through flow cytometry to measure the percentages of naive CD45RAhigh/CD27high T cells.

Recombination joined TRBV9 with TRBJ1-1; the D gene cannot be resolved reliably. Sequencing was carried out using blood. The clonotype was recovered from a man between 60 and 75 years old in good health. CDR3 sequence: CASSVDLGLTEAFF. The DNA sequence is TGTGCCAGCAGCGTAGACCTCGGGTTGACTGAAGCTTTCTTT.